This T cell receptor beta chain was sequenced in a study of siplizumab effects on memory and regulatory T cells. Method: immunoSEQ multiplex PCR; TCRdb's copy keeps in-frame clones and lacks some. The data show some 88,000 clones, about nine tenths seen once. Study-wide results and caveats: With siplizumab, cumulative frequency of CD4+ memory-derived alloreactive sequences dropped significantly. Just a small share of alloreactive clones was traced back to unstimulated subsets. Naive T cells were seemingly more diverse than memory cells, and major contributions to the alloresponse seemed to be made by them.

As concerns this clone: The target antigen is unknown.

V lost 8 bases, J lost 0 bases, and 6 bases stayed unmatched. Germline CDR1 reads LNHDA; CDR2 reads SQIVND (reference sequence). This CDR3 comprises 15 residues. This rearrangement joins TRBV19 to TRBJ2-2; 7 bases are shared with TRBD1. The source of this sequence is a human donor in good health. The sequenced sample was CD4+ T cells sorted from blood. The CDR3 sequence: CASHPDRTNTGELFF. CDR3 nucleotides: TGTGCCAGTCACCCGGACAGGACGAACACCGGGGAGCTGTTTTTT.